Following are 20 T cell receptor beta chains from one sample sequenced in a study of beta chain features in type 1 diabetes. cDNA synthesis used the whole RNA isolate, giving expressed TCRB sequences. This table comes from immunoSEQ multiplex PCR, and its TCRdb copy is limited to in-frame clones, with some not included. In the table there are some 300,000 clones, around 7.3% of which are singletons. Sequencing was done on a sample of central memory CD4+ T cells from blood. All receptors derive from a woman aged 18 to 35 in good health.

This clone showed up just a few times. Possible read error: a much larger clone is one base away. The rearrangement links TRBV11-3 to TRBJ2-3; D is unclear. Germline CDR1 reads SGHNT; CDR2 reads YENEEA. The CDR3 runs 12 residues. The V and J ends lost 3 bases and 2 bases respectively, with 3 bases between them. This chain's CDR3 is CASSFYTDTQYF. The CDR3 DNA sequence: TGTGCCAGCAGCTTTTACACAGATACGCAGTATTTT.

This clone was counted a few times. CDR3 in amino acids: CASSPGRGFTYEQYV. For the CDR3, the DNA is TGTGCCAGCAGCCCCGGTAGGGGGTTCACCTACGAGCAGTACGTC. The chain couples TRBV6-6 to TRBJ2-7, with TRBD1 as a possible D gene (6 bases). Per germline, CDR1 MNHNY and CDR2 SVGAGI (reference sequence). Trimming shortened V by 6 bases and J by 2 bases, and 17 bases separated the two germline ends. The CDR3 length is 15 residues.

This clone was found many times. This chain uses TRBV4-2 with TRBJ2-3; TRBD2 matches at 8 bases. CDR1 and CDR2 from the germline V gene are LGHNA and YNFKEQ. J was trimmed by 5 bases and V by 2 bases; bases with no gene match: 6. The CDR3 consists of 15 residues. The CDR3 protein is CASSQPGLEGDTQYF. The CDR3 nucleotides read TGTGCCAGCAGCCAACCGGGACTAGAAGGAGATACGCAGTATTTT.

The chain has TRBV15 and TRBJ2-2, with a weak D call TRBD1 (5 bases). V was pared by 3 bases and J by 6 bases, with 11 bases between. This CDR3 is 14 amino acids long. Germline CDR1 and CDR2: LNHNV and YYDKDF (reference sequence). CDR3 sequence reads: CATSRELGAGELFF. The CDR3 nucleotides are TGTGCCACCAGCAGGGAGTTAGGGGCCGGGGAGCTGTTTTTT.

This chain's CDR3 is CSVPTGYQETQYF. CDR3 in DNA: TGCAGCGTTCCGACAGGGTACCAAGAGACCCAGTACTTC. The chain employs TRBV29-1 and TRBJ2-5; TRBD1 matches 7 bases. The CDR3 spans 13 residues. Germline CDR1 reads SQVTM; CDR2 reads ANQGSEA. V was clipped by 5 bases and J by 0 bases; unmatched bases: 3. Full variable domain (missing parts from reference TRBV29-1 and TRBJ2-5): SAVISQKPSRDICQRGTSLTIQCQVDSQVTMMFWYRQQPGQSLTLIATANQGSEATYESGFVIDKFPISRPNLTFSTLTVSNMSPEDSSIYLCSVPTGYQETQYFGPGTRLLVL.

CDR3 bases: TGCGCCAGCAGTCGACTGGCTAGCACAGATACGCAGTATTTT. Amino acid sequence: CASSRLASTDTQYF. The J gene is TRBJ2-3, the V gene TRBV10-2, with D unclear. V was cut by 5 bases and J by 0 bases, with 9 bases left in between. Germline loops: CDR1 WSHSY, CDR2 SAAADI. The CDR3 is made up of 14 amino acids.

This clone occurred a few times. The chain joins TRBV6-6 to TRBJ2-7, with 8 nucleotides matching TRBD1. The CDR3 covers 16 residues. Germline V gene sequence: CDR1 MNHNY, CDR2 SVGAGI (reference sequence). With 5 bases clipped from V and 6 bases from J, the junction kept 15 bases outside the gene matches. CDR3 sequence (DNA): TGTGCCAGCAGTCGTATACAAGGACAGGGAGGTGGCGAGCAGTACTTC. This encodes CASSRIQGQGGGEQYF.

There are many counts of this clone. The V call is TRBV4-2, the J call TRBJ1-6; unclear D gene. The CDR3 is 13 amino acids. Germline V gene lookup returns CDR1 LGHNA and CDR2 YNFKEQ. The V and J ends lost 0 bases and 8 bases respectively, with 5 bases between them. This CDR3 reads CASSQEMDSPLHF. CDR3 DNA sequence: TGTGCCAGCAGCCAAGAAATGGATTCACCCCTCCACTTT.

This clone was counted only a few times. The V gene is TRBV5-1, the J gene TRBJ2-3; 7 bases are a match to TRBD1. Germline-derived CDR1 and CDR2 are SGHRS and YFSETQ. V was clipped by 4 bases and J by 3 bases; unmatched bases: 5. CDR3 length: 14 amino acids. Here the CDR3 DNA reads TGCGCCAGCAGCATGGACAGGCCTACAGATACGCAGTATTTT. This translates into CASSMDRPTDTQYF.

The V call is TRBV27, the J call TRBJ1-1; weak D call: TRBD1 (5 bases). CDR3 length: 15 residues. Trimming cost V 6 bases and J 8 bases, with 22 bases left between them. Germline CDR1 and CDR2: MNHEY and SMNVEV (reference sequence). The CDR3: CASSGSRGPHAEAFF. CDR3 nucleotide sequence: TGTGCCAGCAGCGGGAGTAGGGGACCCCACGCGGAAGCTTTCTTT.

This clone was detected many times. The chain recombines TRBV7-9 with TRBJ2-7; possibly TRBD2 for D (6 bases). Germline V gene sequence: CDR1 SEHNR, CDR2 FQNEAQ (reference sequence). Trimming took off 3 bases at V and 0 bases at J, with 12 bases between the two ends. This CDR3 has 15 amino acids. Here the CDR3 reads CASSFFGGDSYEQYF. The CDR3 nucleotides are TGTGCCAGCAGCTTTTTCGGAGGGGACTCCTACGAGCAGTACTTC.

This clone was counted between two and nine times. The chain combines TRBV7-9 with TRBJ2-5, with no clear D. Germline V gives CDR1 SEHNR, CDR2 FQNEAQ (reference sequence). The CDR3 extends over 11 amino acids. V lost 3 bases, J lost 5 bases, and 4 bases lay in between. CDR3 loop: CASSLTETQYF. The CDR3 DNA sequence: TGTGCCAGCAGCTTGACGGAGACCCAGTACTTC.

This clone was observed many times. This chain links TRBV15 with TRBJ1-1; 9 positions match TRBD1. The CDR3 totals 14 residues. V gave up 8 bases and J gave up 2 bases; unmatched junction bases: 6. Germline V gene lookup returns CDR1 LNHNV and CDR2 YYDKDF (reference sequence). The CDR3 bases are TGTGCCACCGCACAGGGGGCCACTAACACTGAAGCTTTCTTT. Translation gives CATAQGATNTEAFF.

CDR3 nucleotide sequence: TGTGCCTGGAGTGGGGGCCATGAGCAGTTCTTC. Its translation: CAWSGGHEQFF. The chain carries TRBV30 and TRBJ2-1; D is possibly TRBD1 (5 bases). The CDR3 loop spans 11 amino acids. Between the trimmed V and J ends, which lost 1 base and 8 bases, there was a span of 6 bases. In germline, CDR1 is GTSNPN, CDR2 SVGIG (reference sequence).

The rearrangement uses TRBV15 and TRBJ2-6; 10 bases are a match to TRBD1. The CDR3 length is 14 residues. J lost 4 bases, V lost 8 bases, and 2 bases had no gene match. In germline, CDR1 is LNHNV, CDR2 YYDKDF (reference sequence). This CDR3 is CATDRGQGANVLTF. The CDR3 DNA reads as TGTGCCACCGACAGGGGGCAAGGGGCCAACGTCCTGACTTTC.

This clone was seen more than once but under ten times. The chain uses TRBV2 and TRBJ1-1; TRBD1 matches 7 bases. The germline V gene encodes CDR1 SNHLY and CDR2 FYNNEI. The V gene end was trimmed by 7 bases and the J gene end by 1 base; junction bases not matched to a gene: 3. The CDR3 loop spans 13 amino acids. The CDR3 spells CASKGQPNTEAFF. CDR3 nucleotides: TGTGCCAGCAAGGGACAGCCGAACACTGAAGCTTTCTTT.

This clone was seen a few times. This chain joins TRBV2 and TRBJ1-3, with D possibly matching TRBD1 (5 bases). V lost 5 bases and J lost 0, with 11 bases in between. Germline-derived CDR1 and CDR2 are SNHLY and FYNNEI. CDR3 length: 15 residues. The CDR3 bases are TGTGCCAGCAGTCGACAGACTTTCTCTGGAAACACCATATATTTT. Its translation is CASSRQTFSGNTIYF.

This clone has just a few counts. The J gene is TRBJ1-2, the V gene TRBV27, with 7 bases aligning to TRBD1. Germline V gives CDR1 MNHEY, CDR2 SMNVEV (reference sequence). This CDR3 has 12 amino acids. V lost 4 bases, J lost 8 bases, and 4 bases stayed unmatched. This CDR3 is CASSSTGKGYTF. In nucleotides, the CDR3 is TGTGCCAGCAGTTCGACAGGGAAAGGCTACACCTTC.

The CDR3 region has the DNA TGTGCCAGCAGTTTATTAGGCTATGGCTACACCTTC. Amino acids: CASSLLGYGYTF. The chain joins TRBV28 to TRBJ1-2; unclear D gene. Germline V gene data show CDR1 as MDHEN and CDR2 as SYDVKM. The CDR3 loop spans 12 amino acids. Trimming shortened V by 1 base and J by 4 bases, and 4 bases separated the two germline ends.

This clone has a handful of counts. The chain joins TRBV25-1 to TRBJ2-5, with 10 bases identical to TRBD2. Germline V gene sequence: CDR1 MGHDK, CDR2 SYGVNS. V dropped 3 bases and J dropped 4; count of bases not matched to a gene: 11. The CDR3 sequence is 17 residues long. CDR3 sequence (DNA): TGTGCCAGCAGTGACCCGAGGGTAGCGGGAGGCTCAGAGACCCAGTACTTC. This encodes CASSDPRVAGGSETQYF.